The rows below give T cell receptor beta chains drawn from one sample of a study of blood T cell repertoires in COVID-19. TCRdb's table, derived via immunoSEQ multiplex PCR, lists solely in-frame clones and lacks some. The repertoire holds about 280,000 clones, with roughly nine tenths as singletons. The source material was peripheral blood. All receptors derive from a man in his forties or fifties with acute or convalescent COVID-19. Each CDR3 is given with its conserved first and last residue. The D gene is left open where the match is weak. Expanded clones are given a class, and other clones once, few, many or no size at all.

abundance	d_gene	v_gene	j_gene	CDR3nt	CDR3aa
NA	TRBD2	TRBV15	TRBJ2-5	TGTGCCACCAGCATACCTACTAGCGGGGGGGCCCTAGAGACCCAGTACTTC	CATSIPTSGGALETQYF
NA	NA	TRBV5-5	TRBJ1-5	TGTGCCAGCAGCTTGGTAGCAGGGGATCAGCCCCAGCATTTT	CASSLVAGDQPQHF
NA	NA	TRBV3-1/TRBV3-2	TRBJ1-1	TGTGCCAGCAGCCAAGTTCCAACAGTGAACACTGAAGCTTTCTTT	CASSQVPTVNTEAFF
NA	NA	TRBV5-1	TRBJ1-1	TGCGCCAGCAGCGTGGAACAGGGCACTGAAGCTTTCTTT	CASSVEQGTEAFF
NA	TRBD2	TRBV9	TRBJ2-2	TGTGCCAGCAGCGTTACTATGACTAGCGGGGCAATCGGGGAGCTGTTTTTT	CASSVTMTSGAIGELFF
NA	NA	TRBV29-1	TRBJ1-2	TGCAGCGTTGAAGGTGCGGCTGGCTATGGCTACACCTTC	CSVEGAAGYGYTF
NA	TRBD2	TRBV7-9	TRBJ2-3	TGTGCCAGCAGCGGGGGACTAGCGGGGGATGGAGATACGCAGTATTTT	CASSGGLAGDGDTQYF
NA	NA	TRBV30	TRBJ2-3	TGTGCCTGGCAAACAGGGATGCTCACAGATACGCAGTATTTT	CAWQTGMLTDTQYF
NA	NA	TRBV6-4	TRBJ1-2	TGTGCCAGCAGCGCGCAGGGTTATGGCTACACCTTC	CASSAQGYGYTF
NA	NA	TRBV5-1	TRBJ1-1	TGCGCCAGCAGCCGGGGTATGAACACTGAAGCTTTCTTT	CASSRGMNTEAFF
NA	NA	TRBV19	TRBJ1-2	TGTGCCAGTAGCGGGCAAGGGGGCTATGGCTACACCTTC	CASSGQGGYGYTF
NA	TRBD2	TRBV5-1	TRBJ2-7	TGCGCCAGCAGCTTGGAGGGGAGCGGGGGGGCCCGAGAGCAGTACTTC	CASSLEGSGGAREQYF
NA	TRBD1	TRBV5-6	TRBJ1-6	TGTGCCAGCAGCTTGGGGGGATACAGGGGCCGCAATTCACCCCTCCACTTT	CASSLGGYRGRNSPLHF
NA	NA	TRBV30	TRBJ1-2	TGTGCCTGGAGTCACACAGGTCCCTATGGCTACACCTTC	CAWSHTGPYGYTF
NA	TRBD1	TRBV29-1	TRBJ1-2	TGCAGCGTTGTGACAGGGGACGCCGGGTACACCTTC	CSVVTGDAGYTF
NA	NA	TRBV7-9	TRBJ1-5	TGTGCCAGCAGCTTAATGTCGGGGGACTATAGCAATCAGCCCCAGCATTTT	CASSLMSGDYSNQPQHF
NA	NA	TRBV5-1	TRBJ2-3	TGCGCCAGCAGCTTGGGGCGGGGAAGAGCAGATACGCAGTATTTT	CASSLGRGRADTQYF
NA	NA	TRBV3-1/TRBV3-2	TRBJ2-7	TGTGCCAGCAGCTCCACAGGGAAGGGGACCTACGAGCAGTACTTC	CASSSTGKGTYEQYF
NA	NA	TRBV11-3	TRBJ2-5	TGTGCCAGCAGCAAACATGCGGTAGAGACCCAGTACTTC	CASSKHAVETQYF
NA	TRBD1	TRBV2	TRBJ1-4	TGTGCCAGCAGGGGGGACAGGGTCGGAGAAAAACTGTTTTTT	CASRGDRVGEKLFF
NA	TRBD1	TRBV9	TRBJ2-3	TGTGCCAGCAGCGTAGGTACAGGGGTAGTAACAGATACGCAGTATTTT	CASSVGTGVVTDTQYF
NA	TRBD2	TRBV30	TRBJ2-3	TGTGCCTGGACGCAGAGCGGGGCGGGAGATACGCAGTATTTT	CAWTQSGAGDTQYF
NA	TRBD1	TRBV4-1	TRBJ2-7	TGCGCCAGCAGCATCCAGACAGGGGCCCCCTACGAGCAGTACTTC	CASSIQTGAPYEQYF
NA	NA	TRBV5-1	TRBJ2-2	TGCGCCAGCAGCCCCGCCGCGGCCACCGGGGAGCTGTTTTTT	CASSPAAATGELFF
once	NA	TRBV23-1	TRBJ2-6	TGCGCCAGCAGTCAATCCCGTCCGGGACACGTACCCTCTGGGGCCAACGTCCTGACTTTC	CASSQSRPGHVPSGANVLTF
NA	TRBD1	TRBV6-5	TRBJ2-3	TGTGCCAGCAGTTGGGGACAGGGGGGAGATACGCAGTATTTT	CASSWGQGGDTQYF
NA	NA	TRBV6-5	TRBJ2-1	TGTGCCAGCAGTTACTCTCGAGGATCCTACAATGAGCAGTTCTTC	CASSYSRGSYNEQFF
NA	NA	TRBV4-1	TRBJ1-5	TGCGCCAGCAGCCAGCAACCAGAGGGTTATCAGCCCCAGCATTTT	CASSQQPEGYQPQHF
NA	NA	TRBV6-2/TRBV6-3	TRBJ2-1	TGTGCCAGCAGTTACGTCCGAGTTGAGCAGTTCTTC	CASSYVRVEQFF
NA	TRBD1	TRBV6-5	TRBJ1-1	TGTGCCAGCCGACAGGGATCGGGCACTGAAGCTTTCTTT	CASRQGSGTEAFF
NA	NA	TRBV2	TRBJ2-7	TGTGCCAGTCTGCGTGTCCCGGACATGGCCTACGAGCAGTACTTC	CASLRVPDMAYEQYF
NA	NA	TRBV27	TRBJ1-4	TGTGCCAGCAGTTTATCTCGGACAGACCAAAAACTGTTTTTT	CASSLSRTDQKLFF
once	TRBD1	TRBV5-1	TRBJ1-2	TGCGCCAGCAGCCACCCAGGGGGTCTAATGAGCTATGGCTACACCTTC	CASSHPGGLMSYGYTF
NA	TRBD2	TRBV19	TRBJ2-3	TGTGCCAGTAGGACTAGCGGGGGGATGTCAGATACGCAGTATTTT	CASRTSGGMSDTQYF
NA	TRBD2	TRBV3-1/TRBV3-2	TRBJ2-4	TGTGCCAGCACTCGGGGGGGCAAAAACATTCAGTACTTC	CASTRGGKNIQYF
NA	TRBD1	TRBV9	TRBJ1-1	TGTGCCAGCAGCCTCCGGGACAGGGGGCTAGCTTTCTTT	CASSLRDRGLAFF
NA	TRBD2	TRBV24-1	TRBJ2-1	TGTGCCACCAGTGACCCCAGCGGGGGGGGTTTTAATGAGCAGTTCTTC	CATSDPSGGGFNEQFF